These 18 T cell receptor beta chains originate from one sample sequenced in a study of cytomegalovirus exposure and HLA in healthy donors. PCR primers comprised 60 Vbeta and 13 Jbeta primers. Generated by immunoSEQ multiplex PCR, the TCRdb table keeps only in-frame clones and is missing some. Among fewer than 80,000 clones listed, under 80% were seen once. Material for sequencing was PBMCs. The receptor source for this set is a woman in her 30s in good health and CMV-seronegative.

As regards this clone: Other DNA variants within this sample encode the same CDR3. This chain links TRBV5-4 with TRBJ1-2; the match to TRBD1 covers 7 bases. There are 14 residues in the CDR3. V lost 2 bases to trimming and J lost 0 bases; unmatched junction nucleotides: 1. Germline V gene sequence: CDR1 SGHNT, CDR2 YYREEE (reference sequence). As DNA, the CDR3 is TGTGCCAGCAGCTTAGACAGGGCTAACTATGGCTACACCTTC. Translation gives CASSLDRANYGYTF. Full variable domain (remainder filled in from reference TRBV5-4 and TRBJ1-2): ETGVTQSPTHLIKTRGQQVTLRCSSQSGHNTVSWYQQALGQGPQFIFQYYREEENGRGNFPPRFSGLQFPNYSSELNVNALELDDSALYLCASSLDRANYGYTFGSGTRLTVV.

Only a few counts were recorded for this clone. The chain combines TRBV2 with TRBJ2-4; weak D call: TRBD2 (5 bases). CDR3 length: 17 residues. CDR1 is SNHLY and CDR2 is FYNNEI in the germline V gene. The V end was cut by 5 bases, the J end by 0 bases, with 17 bases between. CDR3 sequence reads: CASSSDWSLVAKNIQYF. The CDR3 coding sequence is TGTGCCAGCAGTTCGGACTGGAGCCTAGTAGCCAAAAACATTCAGTACTTC.

The J gene is TRBJ2-3, the V gene TRBV6-1; 8 nucleotides agree with TRBD1. The J segment lost 2 bases and the V segment lost 1 base, leaving 5 bases of the junction unmatched. This CDR3 is built from 16 residues. Germline values: CDR1 MNHNS, CDR2 SASEGT. CDR3 DNA: TGTGCCAGCAGTGAAGACGGACAGGGACCCACAGATACGCAGTATTTT. Amino acids: CASSEDGQGPTDTQYF.

This clone was observed a single time. The chain couples TRBV6-1 to TRBJ2-4, with 7 bases identical to TRBD2. J lost 3 bases, V lost 6 bases, and 5 bases had no gene match. Per germline, CDR1 MNHNS and CDR2 SASEGT. CDR3 length: 14 amino acids. The CDR3 sequence is CASRERGRKNIQYF. As DNA, the CDR3 is TGTGCCAGCAGGGAGCGGGGCCGCAAAAACATTCAGTACTTC.

The chain employs TRBV19 and TRBJ2-1; 8 nucleotides match TRBD2. Trimming removed 3 bases from V and 10 bases from J; junction bases left unmatched: 8. This CDR3 is 14 amino acids long. Germline V gene sequence: CDR1 LNHDA, CDR2 SQIVND (reference sequence). The CDR3, as DNA: TGTGCCAGTAGTATTCCGGGACTAGAGTACGAGCAGTTCTTC. Amino acid sequence: CASSIPGLEYEQFF.

This clone has a single count. V gene TRBV5-5 combines with J gene TRBJ2-7, with D tentatively TRBD1 (6 bases). The CDR3 is 14 residues long. V was trimmed by 2 bases and J by 6 bases, leaving 15 bases between them. Germline CDR1 is SGHKS and CDR2 is YYEKEE (reference sequence). DNA for the CDR3: TGTGCCAGCAGCTTAAGCCAGGGGATGGTCGAGCAGTACGTC. This translates into CASSLSQGMVEQYV.

This clone appeared a few times. This chain joins TRBV28 and TRBJ2-1, with 11 bases aligning to TRBD1. This CDR3 has 17 residues. Trimming took 2 bases from V and 6 from J; bases not matched to a gene: 9. Germline values: CDR1 MDHEN, CDR2 SYDVKM. CDR3 nucleotide sequence: TGTGCCAGCAGTTTAATAAGTTGGGACAGGGGGTCCAATGAGCAGTTCTTC. It codes for CASSLISWDRGSNEQFF.

The chain is built from TRBV5-5 and TRBJ2-7; 8 bases are a match to TRBD1. V was pared by 2 bases and J by 4 bases, with 5 bases of the junction left unmatched. Germline-derived CDR1 and CDR2 are SGHKS and YYEKEE (reference sequence). CDR3 length: 14 residues. The CDR3 reads CASSFSQGAYEQYF. The DNA of the CDR3 is TGTGCCAGCAGCTTTTCGCAGGGGGCTTACGAGCAGTACTTC.

This clone was seen a handful of times. This sequence joins TRBV29-1 and TRBJ2-1; weak D call: TRBD1 (5 bases). The CDR3 is 13 residues long. Trimming left V 5 bases short and J 7 bases short, with 15 bases between. Germline CDR1 SQVTM, CDR2 ANQGSEA. The CDR3 is CSVKGPGPNEQFF. The CDR3 DNA is TGCAGCGTTAAGGGGCCAGGGCCTAATGAGCAGTTCTTC.

This clone appeared once. This chain connects TRBV27 to TRBJ2-3; 10 positions agree with TRBD2. V shed 3 bases and J 1 base; nucleotides not matched to a gene: 4. The CDR3 runs 16 residues. The V gene's germline CDR1 is MNHEY and CDR2 SMNVEV (reference sequence). The CDR3 DNA reads TGTGCCAGCAGTTTCCCTAGCGGGAGTGGCACAGATACGCAGTATTTT. Protein: CASSFPSGSGTDTQYF.

This chain links TRBV5-1 with TRBJ1-4, with D perhaps matching TRBD1 (6 bases). V lost 0 bases and J lost 12, with 15 bases in between. In germline, CDR1 is SGHRS, CDR2 YFSETQ. The CDR3 has 14 amino acids. CDR3 sequence (DNA): TGCGCCAGCAGCTTGGAGGACAGAGGTTCGGAACTGTTTTTT. It codes for CASSLEDRGSELFF.

This clone was seen only once. This chain links TRBV5-1 with TRBJ2-1; 7 bases map to TRBD2. The CDR3 has 15 residues. The germline V gene has CDR1 SGHRS and CDR2 YFSETQ. Losses at the gene ends were 2 bases for V and 2 bases for J; bases not matched to a gene: 4. This CDR3 reads CASSFSSGPYNEQFF. The CDR3 DNA is TGCGCCAGCAGCTTCTCTAGCGGTCCCTACAATGAGCAGTTCTTC.

The genes are TRBV27 and TRBJ2-1; perhaps TRBD2 as D (6 bases). The V and J ends lost 2 bases and 8 bases respectively, with 13 bases between them. Per germline, CDR1 MNHEY and CDR2 SMNVEV (reference sequence). The CDR3 runs to 14 residues. CDR3 nucleotides: TGTGCCAGCAGTTTAGAAGTGGGGGGTGATGAGCAGTTCTTC. Translating gives CASSLEVGGDEQFF.

This clone has only a few counts. The genes are TRBV14 and TRBJ1-2, with D hard to call. Trimming stripped 1 base from V and 2 bases from J, with 5 bases between. Germline-derived CDR1 and CDR2 are SGHDN and FVKESK. The CDR3 runs to 13 residues. The CDR3 loop is CASSQARNYGYTF. The DNA of the CDR3 is TGTGCCAGCAGCCAAGCCCGGAACTATGGCTACACCTTC.

The chain uses TRBV7-2 and TRBJ2-6; 7 bases map to TRBD1. From germline, CDR1 is SGHTA and CDR2 FQGNSA. This CDR3 region has 15 residues. The ends lost 5 bases at V and 0 bases at J; junction bases unmatched: 1. The CDR3 reads CASSPGGSGANVLTF. Here the CDR3 DNA reads TGTGCCAGCAGCCCAGGGGGCTCTGGGGCCAACGTCCTGACTTTC.

This clone was observed a handful of times. The rearrangement uses TRBV4-2 and TRBJ2-1; 10 positions agree with TRBD2. Losses at the gene ends were 4 bases for V and 7 bases for J; bases not matched to a gene: 4. The germline V gene encodes CDR1 LGHNA and CDR2 YNFKEQ. The CDR3 covers 14 residues. The CDR3 DNA is TGTGCCAGCAGCCCAGCGGGAGGGAGTAATGAGCAGTTCTTC. Translation: CASSPAGGSNEQFF.

The chain recombines TRBV5-1 with TRBJ1-6; D gene uncertain. CDR3 length: 14 amino acids. The germline gives CDR1 SGHRS, CDR2 YFSETQ. Trimming stripped 1 base from V and 6 bases from J, with 8 bases between. In DNA form, the CDR3 reads TGCGCCAGCAGCTTGAGCGTTGGTAATTCACCCCTCCACTTT. It is translated as CASSLSVGNSPLHF.

This sequence joins TRBV2 and TRBJ2-1; 7 positions agree with TRBD1. Unmatched junction bases numbered 3, after V lost 5 bases and J lost 5 bases. Germline V CDR1 and CDR2: SNHLY, FYNNEI. CDR3 length: 13 residues. The CDR3 nucleotides are TGTGCCAGCAGTCTGGACAGGAACAATGAGCAGTTCTTC. It codes for CASSLDRNNEQFF.